The 5 T cell receptor beta chains reported below all come from one sample, sequenced in a study of vaccination and CD4 T cells after COVID-19. The treatment: approximately nine-day PBMC culture with coronavirus spike peptide pools or control peptides (ViraFEST assay). No antigens are known for them. Scientists ran DNA taken from cultured CD4+ T cells through the Oncomine TCR Beta short-read assay for sequencing. In TCRdb, the PCR reads were re-called with MiXCR into one record per CDR3 protein. Of fewer than 15,000 distinct CDR3 sequences in the sample, about 50% were seen once. Sequencing used CD4+ T cells from blood, cultured in vitro. All receptors derive from a human donor who had recovered from COVID-19.

This clonotype has only a few counts. J is TRBJ1-6 and V is TRBV5-4; D gene ambiguous. Trimming removed 6 bases from V and 12 bases from J, with 13 bases in between. There are 12 residues in the CDR3. The V gene's germline CDR1 is SGHNT and CDR2 YYREEE (reference sequence). The DNA for the CDR3 is TGTGCCAGCAACCGACCGACCCAACCCCTCCACTTT. Its protein product is CASNRPTQPLHF.

The chain is built from TRBV2 and TRBJ2-1; 7 nucleotides match TRBD2. J gave up 5 bases and V 3 bases, and 10 bases lay outside the gene matches. The V gene's germline CDR1 is SNHLY and CDR2 FYNNEI. The CDR3 runs 16 residues. CDR3 bases: TGTGCCAGCAGTGATTCCGGCGGGAGTAGAGACAATGAGCAGTTCTTC. Residues: CASSDSGGSRDNEQFF. The whole variable domain, filled in from reference TRBV2 and TRBJ2-1, reads EPEVTQTPSHQVTQMGQEVILRCVPISNHLYFYWYRQILGQKVEFLVSFYNNEISEKSEIFDDQFSVERPDGSNFTLKIRSTKLEDSAMYFCASSDSGGSRDNEQFFGPGTRLTVL.

This clonotype was recorded only once. The J gene is TRBJ2-1, the V gene TRBV7-2; unclear D gene. The CDR3 has 15 residues. Looked up from germline, CDR1 is SGHTA and CDR2 is FQGNSA. Trimming removed 1 base from V and 5 bases from J, with 12 bases in between. CDR3 region: CASSLVHQKDNEQFF. The CDR3 DNA follows: TGTGCCAGCAGCTTAGTACACCAAAAGGACAATGAGCAGTTCTTC.

The gene calls are TRBV4-1 and TRBJ2-6, with D unresolved. The germline gives CDR1 MGHRA, CDR2 YSYEKL. The CDR3 runs 15 residues. Trimming took 3 bases from V and 0 from J, leaving 6 bases between them. CDR3 DNA sequence: TGCGCCAGCAGCCAGCCGGTCTCTGGGGCCAACGTCCTGACTTTC. Its translation is CASSQPVSGANVLTF.

The V and J genes are TRBV9 and TRBJ2-7; 11 bases line up with TRBD2. V lost 3 bases to trimming and J lost 7 bases; unmatched junction nucleotides: 6. The CDR3 totals 14 residues. Germline CDR1 reads SGDLS; CDR2 reads YYNGEE. The DNA of the CDR3 is TGTGCCAGCAGCGGGCAGATAGCGGGAGGGGAGCAGTACTTC. Encoded protein: CASSGQIAGGEQYF.